This T cell receptor (beta chain) was profiled in a study of post-analysis software for immune sequencing data (dated by TCRdb to between 2014 and 2016). For the study in its entirety: The recorded disease courses included relapsing-remitting, secondary progressive and progressive-relapsing multiple sclerosis, and some patients had no subtype annotation. The patient repertoires were set against 11 previously published healthy control repertoires from donors whose ages ranged from roughly 6 to 26 years. A subset of samples was prepared in parallel using single-end sample barcoding, then pooled and co-amplified after Illumina adapter ligation.

A word on this clonotype: Its antigen remains undetermined. One base away there is no much larger clone; base qualities are not given.

V ends up 5 bases short and J 7 bases short, with an unmatched junction base count of 4. Sequences ENHRY (CDR1) and SYGVKD (CDR2) are obtained from the germline V gene. Reading from cysteine to phenylalanine, the CDR3 counts 12 amino acids. CDR3 DNA only is kept here, 36 bases in frame from base 1. Libraries were made using PCR. The data were produced on an Illumina HiSeq 2500. Unique molecular identifiers were incorporated into TCR beta cDNA libraries to reduce PCR and sequencing biases. Approximately 500,000 cDNA molecules were obtained per 1 to 10 million input T cells, so each molecule approximated one T cell. The patient libraries were prepared and sequenced using the same protocol as the earlier healthy control dataset. Samples belonging to the same batch were prepared together, multiplexed and sequenced on a shared HiSeq lane. The study's own analysis went as follows. Raw barcoded reads were processed with MIGEC, and single-read molecular identifier groups were discarded before consensus assembly and CDR3 extraction. Clonotype tables were post-analysed with VDJtools, and diversity was normalized by down-sampling all datasets to the smallest sample size. In repertoire overlap clustering, CDR3 amino acid sequences, but not nucleotide sequences, were matched to correct batch-related cross-sample contamination. TCRdb cleaned the public reads at Q25 with fastp, built clones with MiXCR and kept in-frame beta chains. Every CDR3 protein is listed once, alongside the most common genes and DNA of its rows. The V and J calls were determined by TCRdb, not by the authors. This sample lists roughly 870,000 distinct CDR3 sequences; roughly half were detected once. Clones ranked in the top ten supply approximately 4.5% of the sample.

To demonstrate the VDJtools post-analysis software, TCR beta repertoires were profiled from the peripheral blood of some 12 young patients with multiple sclerosis. The multiple sclerosis patients were children and adolescents ranging in age from about 6 to 16 years. What the research found in general, with its limitations: The multiple sclerosis patient group was slightly younger than the control group. Strong co-clustering of samples prepared in the same batch was shown by direct clustering with F measure, prompting a batch-effect correction. Significantly higher frequencies in patients than in controls were found for five or six TRBV segments, including TRBV5-6, TRBV5-1 and TRBV20-1. Compared with controls, multiple sclerosis patients had significantly lower normalized Chao1 diversity, a finding suggesting substantial peripheral T-cell clonal expansion.

The TCR was taken from a girl between 5 and 17 years old with multiple sclerosis. This receptor chain uses TRBV10-3 and TRBJ2-7; 8 central nucleotides agree with TRBD1. The material sequenced was blood. The CDR3 here reads CAISLTGEEQYF. Read as DNA, the sequence is TGTGCCATCAGTTTGACAGGGGAAGAGCAGTACTTC.